One and the same sample provided the 12 T cell receptor beta chains below, sequenced in a study of CD8 T cells in Susac syndrome (dated by TCRdb to between 2017 and 2020). Library creation used the immunoSEQ multiplex PCR assay. RNA was extracted with the RNeasy kit and roughly 0.5 to 1 ug was reverse transcribed using random hexamers. TCRdb itself trimmed the public reads at Q25 with fastp, ran MiXCR and retained productive beta chains. When rows share a CDR3 protein, they turn into one entry using the most common DNA and genes. The sample includes 50,000 to 55,000 distinct CDR3 sequences, with 85% to 95% observed a single time. The ten largest account for 0.75% of the sample. Sequencing was done on a sample of CD8+ T cells from PBMCs. The receptors here all came from a human donor with Susac syndrome.

This clonotype was seen just once. The chain carries TRBV11-2 and TRBJ2-4; no reliable D call. The germline gives CDR1 SGHAT, CDR2 FQNNGV. The ends were cut back, 2 bases at V and 5 bases at J, with 10 bases in the middle. This CDR3 spans 14 amino acids. The CDR3 nucleotides are TGTGCCAGCAGCTTAAGTGGCAGACAAAACATTCAGTACTTC. Amino acids: CASSLSGRQNIQYF.

The gene calls are TRBV6-5 and TRBJ1-1, with D possibly matching TRBD1 (5 bases). Germline lookup yields CDR1 MNHEY and CDR2 SVGAGI. There are 17 residues in the CDR3. V was clipped by 4 bases and J by 1 base, with 19 bases between them. For the CDR3, the DNA is TGTGCCAGCAGTTTACGGGGACTCCTAAACGAGAACACTGAAGCTTTCTTT. Protein: CASSLRGLLNENTEAFF.

The chain combines TRBV19 with TRBJ1-2; unclear D gene. Germline V gene lookup returns CDR1 LNHDA and CDR2 SQIVND (reference sequence). The CDR3 sequence is 11 residues long. The V gene lost 7 bases and the J gene lost 0 bases, with 3 bases spanning the gap. CDR3 loop: CASTANYGYTF. CDR3 sequence (DNA): TGTGCCAGTACGGCTAACTATGGCTACACCTTC.

The chain has TRBV30 and TRBJ1-1; D gene unclear. CDR1 is GTSNPN and CDR2 is SVGIG in the germline V gene (reference sequence). Trimming cost V 1 base and J 5 bases, with 8 bases left between them. CDR3 length: 12 amino acids. CDR3 loop: CAWSDVRTEAFF. CDR3 sequence (DNA): TGTGCCTGGAGTGACGTGAGGACTGAAGCTTTCTTT.

V usage is TRBV5-1 and J usage is TRBJ1-3; no clear D gene. Germline lookup yields CDR1 SGHRS and CDR2 YFSETQ. Trimming shortened V by 3 bases and J by 0 bases, and 7 bases separated the two germline ends. This CDR3 has 14 amino acids. CDR3 DNA sequence: TGCGCCAGCAGCTCGGACTCCTCTGGAAACACCATATATTTT. Encoded protein: CASSSDSSGNTIYF.

The rearrangement links TRBV7-9 to TRBJ2-5, with 7 bases that match TRBD1. Trimming cost V 5 bases and J 4 bases; bases outside gene matches: 4. The length of the CDR3 is 13 residues. Germline CDR1 SEHNR, CDR2 FQNEAQ (reference sequence). The CDR3 protein is CASSPRQGETQYF. The CDR3 bases are TGTGCCAGCAGCCCCAGACAGGGAGAGACCCAGTACTTC.

The V gene is TRBV29-1, the J gene TRBJ2-7; no clear D gene. The CDR3 totals 15 residues. Germline V gives CDR1 SQVTM, CDR2 ANQGSEA. The V and J ends lost 0 bases and 3 bases respectively, with 15 bases between them. CDR3 region: CSVEDLQGQGYEQYF. The CDR3 DNA is TGCAGCGTTGAAGATCTTCAAGGGCAAGGCTACGAGCAGTACTTC.

The V gene is TRBV5-6, the J gene TRBJ2-1; weak D call: TRBD1 (6 bases). Per germline, CDR1 SGHDT and CDR2 YYEEEE. The V and J ends lost 4 bases and 2 bases respectively, with 13 bases between them. This CDR3 region has 15 residues. Written as DNA, the CDR3 is TGTGCCAGCAGCCAGGACAGTCACCCCTACAATGAGCAGTTCTTC. Translation gives CASSQDSHPYNEQFF.

The chain carries TRBV9 and TRBJ2-3; 15 nucleotides line up with TRBD2. This CDR3 spans 16 amino acids. The germline V gene has CDR1 SGDLS and CDR2 YYNGEE. V lost 3 bases and J lost 3; bases outside the gene matches: 2. The CDR3 is CASSAGTSGGTDTQYF. The CDR3 DNA follows: TGTGCCAGCAGCGCCGGGACTAGCGGGGGGACAGATACGCAGTATTTT.

This clonotype was seen a single time. V gene TRBV4-1 combines with J gene TRBJ2-7, with unresolved D. The CDR3 length is 13 residues. Trimming cost V 0 bases and J 7 bases, with 10 bases left between them. Looked up from germline, CDR1 is MGHRA and CDR2 is YSYEKL. DNA for the CDR3: TGCGCCAGCAGCCAAGAACTGGGGTGGGAGCAGTACTTC. Protein sequence: CASSQELGWEQYF.

This clonotype was observed once. The gene calls are TRBV6-5 and TRBJ2-2; 7 positions agree with TRBD2. CDR3 length: 12 amino acids. After removal of 7 bases from V and 6 bases from J, the junction contained 2 bases not matched to a gene. CDR1 is MNHEY and CDR2 is SVGAGI in the germline V gene. The CDR3 region is CASTSGAGELFF. DNA of the CDR3: TGTGCCAGCACAAGCGGGGCCGGGGAGCTGTTTTTT.

The J gene is TRBJ1-4, the V gene TRBV7-2; TRBD1 might be the D (5 bases). V lost 6 bases and J lost 0, with 11 bases in between. The CDR3 is 15 residues long. Per the germline V gene, CDR1 is SGHTA and CDR2 is FQGNSA. CDR3 residues: CASRPGRSTNEKLFF. The DNA for the CDR3 is TGTGCCAGCAGACCAGGGAGATCAACTAATGAAAAACTGTTTTTT. The full variable domain, rest sourced from reference TRBV7-2 and TRBJ1-4, is GAGVSQSPSNKVTEKGKDVELRCDPISGHTALYWYRQSLGQGLEFLIYFQGNSAPDKSGLPSDRFSAERTGGSVSTLTIQRTQQEDSAVYLCASRPGRSTNEKLFFGSGTQLSVL.